This T cell receptor (beta chain) is drawn from a study of T cells after yellow fever vaccination. CDR1 is MDHEN and CDR2 is SYDVKM in the germline V gene. V lost 6 bases and J lost 5, with 19 bases in between. CDR3 size: 15 residues. The authors made TCR cDNA by 5'RACE template switching, adding a universal primer site and UMIs. TCRdb re-derived calls from the 5' RACE reads in MiXCR, one entry per CDR3 protein. In the table there are 150,000 to 200,000 distinct CDR3 sequences, approximately 10% of which are singletons. This clonotype showed up just a few times. This chain uses TRBV28 with TRBJ2-5; D is perhaps TRBD1 (5 bases). The receptor's source is a man between 18 and 29 years old who received the YFV17D yellow fever vaccine. Here the sequenced sample was CD8+ T cells sorted from PBMCs, taken 45 days after the yellow fever booster vaccination. CDR3 DNA sequence: TGTGCCAGCAGCTTACTTCAGGGCCTTGGCGAGACCCAGTACTTC. Translated: CASSLLQGLGETQYF. The variable domain in full, with the rest retrieved from reference TRBV28 and TRBJ2-5, is DVKVTQSSRYLVKRTGEKVFLECVQDMDHENMFWYRQDPGLGLRLIYFSYDVKMKEKGDIPEGYSVSREKKERFSLILESASTNQTSMYLCASSLLQGLGETQYFGPGTRLLVL.